This T cell receptor (beta chain) appears in the sequencing data of a study of metastatic and nonmetastatic thyroid tumors. Germline assignment: CDR1 ENHRY and CDR2 SYGVKD. The CDR3 has 12 amino acids. V lost 8 bases and J lost 7, with 11 bases in between. TCRdb redid the clone calls on the PCR reads using MiXCR. The sample records around 17,000 clones, around an eighth being singletons. Patients underwent thyroid surgery, and none had received any treatment before it. This chain uses TRBV10-3 with TRBJ1-4; tentatively, D is TRBD1 (6 bases). The clonotype originates from a female donor with papillary thyroid cancer or a benign thyroid nodule (not recorded which). Some clones in this sample may be carry-over from other donors' samples. What was sequenced was tumor tissue. In DNA form, the CDR3 reads TGTGCCATCGGACAGCTCGGTGAAAAACTGTTTTTT. Translation gives CAIGQLGEKLFF.